The T cell receptor beta chain described here comes from a study of persistence of HIV-infected CD4 T cells. With respect to this clone: Its antigen is currently unknown.

This CDR3 comprises 12 residues. The ends lost 5 bases at V and 14 bases at J; junction bases unmatched: 10. Looked up from germline, CDR1 is LNHDA and CDR2 is SQIVND (reference sequence). Lysates of CMV-infected fibroblasts at 10 ug/mL stimulated these cells. CD40L-negative CD69-negative CD45RO-high memory CD4+ T cells were sorted as populations depleted of antigen-responding cells. The libraries were made with immunoSEQ version 4 in survey mode. Sequencing used immunoSEQ multiplex PCR; TCRdb keeps in-frame clones, though not all of them. The top ten clones hold 0.7% to 0.95% of a sample with tens of thousands of clones, around 82% of them seen once.

The receptor comes from an adult woman with HIV who was CMV-seropositive. The sequencing used CD4+ T cells sorted from PBMCs after approximately 20-hour stimulation, collected from a patient who received antiretroviral therapy. The chain employs TRBV19 and TRBJ2-3, with 7 nucleotides matching TRBD1. Here the CDR3 DNA reads TGTGCCAGTAGTCCGAGACAGGGCCCCCTGTATTTT. Protein: CASSPRQGPLYF.